This TCR beta chain was identified during a study of blood T cell repertoires in COVID-19. Some clones are missing from TCRdb's copy, which holds only in-frame ones; the method was immunoSEQ multiplex PCR. Here the sample spans approximately 70,000 clones, around 74% being singletons. Seattle's enrolled individuals joined amid active infection and were then monitored longitudinally. Germline V gives CDR1 SGDLS, CDR2 YYNGEE. The CDR3 covers 17 residues. V lost 2 bases, J lost 9 bases, and 24 bases lay in between. Sequencing was carried out using peripheral blood. The receptor's source is a man in his fifties or sixties with COVID-19, enrolled during active disease. The genes are TRBV9 and TRBJ2-1; maybe TRBD2 (6 bases). The CDR3 here is CASSVEDSSEGLIEQFF. The DNA of the CDR3 is TGTGCCAGCAGCGTGGAGGATAGCTCGGAGGGCCTCATTGAGCAGTTCTTC.